This T cell receptor beta chain was sequenced for a study of T cells in Graves' hyperthyroidism and ophthalmopathy. On the study more broadly: Peripheral blood was taken when the disease was first diagnosed, before any treatment began.

TCR beta CDR3 region amplification was performed from RNA transcripts. HTBI primers were used for first-round RT-PCR of the TCR CDR3. MiXCR was run by TCRdb on the multiplex PCR reads, yielding one entry per CDR3 protein. Of fewer than 400,000 distinct CDR3 sequences in the sample, roughly 25% were seen once. Germline CDR1 LGHDT, CDR2 YNNKEL (reference sequence). The CDR3 has 15 residues. The V and J ends lost 2 bases and 11 bases respectively, with 19 bases between them. The chain combines TRBV3-1 with TRBJ2-1, with a weak D call TRBD2 (5 bases). The sample taken for sequencing was blood. The source is a man between 50 and 59 years old with Graves' hyperthyroidism. The CDR3, as DNA: TGTGCCAGCAGCCAAAAAATAGAGGGCTCAATGAAGCAGTTCTTC. It yields the protein CASSQKIEGSMKQFF.